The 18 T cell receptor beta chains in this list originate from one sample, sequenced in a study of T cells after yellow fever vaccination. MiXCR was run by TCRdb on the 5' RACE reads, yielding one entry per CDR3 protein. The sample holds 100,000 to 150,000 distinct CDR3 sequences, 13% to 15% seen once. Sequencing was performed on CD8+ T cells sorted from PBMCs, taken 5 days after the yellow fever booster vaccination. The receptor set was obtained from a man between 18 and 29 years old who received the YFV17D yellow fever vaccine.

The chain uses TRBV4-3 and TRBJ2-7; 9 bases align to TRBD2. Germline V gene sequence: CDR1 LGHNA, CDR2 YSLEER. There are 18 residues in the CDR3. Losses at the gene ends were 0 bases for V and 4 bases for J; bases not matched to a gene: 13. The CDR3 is CASSQDLGLAGRGYEQYF. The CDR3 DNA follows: TGCGCCAGCAGCCAAGATCTTGGCCTAGCGGGACGTGGGTACGAGCAGTACTTC.

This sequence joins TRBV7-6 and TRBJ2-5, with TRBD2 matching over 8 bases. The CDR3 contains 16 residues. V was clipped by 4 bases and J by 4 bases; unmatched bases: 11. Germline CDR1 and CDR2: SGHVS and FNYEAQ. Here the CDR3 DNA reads TGTGCCAGCAGCTCCTCGGGTCGGGGGGGCCTAGAGACCCAGTACTTC. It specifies CASSSSGRGGLETQYF.

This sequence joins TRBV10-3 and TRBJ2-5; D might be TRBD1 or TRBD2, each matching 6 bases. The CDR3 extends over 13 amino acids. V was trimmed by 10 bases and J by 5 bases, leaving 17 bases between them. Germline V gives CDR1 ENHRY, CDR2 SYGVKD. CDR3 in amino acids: CATSRGRAETQYF. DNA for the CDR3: TGTGCCACCAGCCGGGGGCGGGCCGAGACCCAGTACTTC.

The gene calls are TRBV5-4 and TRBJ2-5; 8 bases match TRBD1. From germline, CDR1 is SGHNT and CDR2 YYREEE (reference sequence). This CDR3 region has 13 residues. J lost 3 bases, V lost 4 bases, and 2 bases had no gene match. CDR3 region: CASSRTGKETQYF. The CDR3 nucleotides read TGTGCCAGCAGCAGGACAGGGAAAGAGACCCAGTACTTC.

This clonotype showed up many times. The CDR3: CASSLGAGGNQPQHF. CDR3 nucleotide sequence: TGTGCCAGCAGCTTAGGGGCTGGCGGCAATCAGCCCCAGCATTTT. The chain couples TRBV7-8 to TRBJ1-5; D is unresolved. The CDR3 contains 15 residues. Germline CDR1 is SGHVS and CDR2 is FQNEAQ. Trimming stripped 1 base from V and 2 bases from J, with 9 bases between.

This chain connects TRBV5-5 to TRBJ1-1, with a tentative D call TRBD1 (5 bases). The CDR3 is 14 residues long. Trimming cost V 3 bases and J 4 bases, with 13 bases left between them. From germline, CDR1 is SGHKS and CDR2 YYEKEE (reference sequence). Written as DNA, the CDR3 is TGTGCCAGCAGCTCTGGGGGGGTGCGCACTGAAGCTTTCTTT. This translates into CASSSGGVRTEAFF.

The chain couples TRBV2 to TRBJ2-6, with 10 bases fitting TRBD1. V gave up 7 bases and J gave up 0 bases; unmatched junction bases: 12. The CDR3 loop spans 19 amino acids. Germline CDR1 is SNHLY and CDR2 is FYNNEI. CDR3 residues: CASTLPRTGGRSGANVLTF. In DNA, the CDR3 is TGTGCCAGCACATTGCCCCGGACAGGGGGACGCTCTGGGGCCAACGTCCTGACTTTC. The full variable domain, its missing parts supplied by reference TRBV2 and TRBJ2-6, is EPEVTQTPSHQVTQMGQEVILRCVPISNHLYFYWYRQILGQKVEFLVSFYNNEISEKSEIFDDQFSVERPDGSNFTLKIRSTKLEDSAMYFCASTLPRTGGRSGANVLTFGAGSRLTVL.

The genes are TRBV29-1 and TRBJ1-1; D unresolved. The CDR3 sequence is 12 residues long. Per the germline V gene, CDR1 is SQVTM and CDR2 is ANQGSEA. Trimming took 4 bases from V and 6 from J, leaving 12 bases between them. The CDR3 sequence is CSVAPRVAEAFF. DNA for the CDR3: TGCAGCGTTGCCCCCCGAGTCGCTGAAGCTTTCTTT. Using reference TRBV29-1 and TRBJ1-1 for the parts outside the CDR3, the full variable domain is SAVISQKPSRDICQRGTSLTIQCQVDSQVTMMFWYRQQPGQSLTLIATANQGSEATYESGFVIDKFPISRPNLTFSTLTVSNMSPEDSSIYLCSVAPRVAEAFFGQGTRLTVV.

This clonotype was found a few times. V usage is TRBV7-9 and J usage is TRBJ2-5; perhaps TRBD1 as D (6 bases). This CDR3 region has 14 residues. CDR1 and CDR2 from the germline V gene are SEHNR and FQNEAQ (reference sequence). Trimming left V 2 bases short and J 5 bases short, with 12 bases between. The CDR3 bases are TGTGCCAGCAGCTTACCACAGGGTGGTGAGACCCAGTACTTC. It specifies CASSLPQGGETQYF.

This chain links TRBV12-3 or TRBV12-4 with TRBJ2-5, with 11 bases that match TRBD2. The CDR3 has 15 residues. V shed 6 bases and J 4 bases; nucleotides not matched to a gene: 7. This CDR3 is CASSTSGGELETQYF. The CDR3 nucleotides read TGTGCCAGCAGCACTAGCGGGGGAGAGTTAGAGACCCAGTACTTC.

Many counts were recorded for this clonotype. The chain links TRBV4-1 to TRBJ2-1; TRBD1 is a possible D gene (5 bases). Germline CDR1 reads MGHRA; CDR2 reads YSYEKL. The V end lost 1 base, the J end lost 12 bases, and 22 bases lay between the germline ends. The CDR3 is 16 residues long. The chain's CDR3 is CASSQVEDITLDGQFF. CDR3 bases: TGCGCCAGCAGCCAAGTTGAGGACATCACCCTGGATGGGCAGTTCTTC.

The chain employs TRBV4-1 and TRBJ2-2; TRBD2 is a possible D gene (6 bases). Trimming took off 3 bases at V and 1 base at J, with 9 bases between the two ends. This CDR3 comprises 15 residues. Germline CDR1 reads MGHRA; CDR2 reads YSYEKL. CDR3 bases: TGCGCCAGCAGCCATCCCGGGGGGAACACCGGGGAGCTGTTTTTT. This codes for CASSHPGGNTGELFF.

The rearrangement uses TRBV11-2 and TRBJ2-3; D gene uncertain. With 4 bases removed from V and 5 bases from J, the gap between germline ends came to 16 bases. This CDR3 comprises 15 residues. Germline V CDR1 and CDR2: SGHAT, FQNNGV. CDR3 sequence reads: CASSSHSRWGDTQYF. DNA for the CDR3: TGTGCCAGCAGCTCGCACTCTCGATGGGGAGATACGCAGTATTTT.

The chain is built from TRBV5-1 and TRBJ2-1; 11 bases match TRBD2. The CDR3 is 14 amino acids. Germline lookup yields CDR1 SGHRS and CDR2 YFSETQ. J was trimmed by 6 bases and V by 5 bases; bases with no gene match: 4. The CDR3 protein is CASSHSGGVNEQFF. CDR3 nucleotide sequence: TGCGCCAGCAGTCATAGCGGGGGGGTCAATGAGCAGTTCTTC.

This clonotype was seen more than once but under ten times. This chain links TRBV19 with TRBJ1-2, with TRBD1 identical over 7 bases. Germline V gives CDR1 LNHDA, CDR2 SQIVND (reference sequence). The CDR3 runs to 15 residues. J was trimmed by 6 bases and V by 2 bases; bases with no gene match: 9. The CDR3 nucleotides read TGTGCCAGTAGTATATGGGACAGCCGCTGGGATGGCTACACCTTC. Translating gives CASSIWDSRWDGYTF.

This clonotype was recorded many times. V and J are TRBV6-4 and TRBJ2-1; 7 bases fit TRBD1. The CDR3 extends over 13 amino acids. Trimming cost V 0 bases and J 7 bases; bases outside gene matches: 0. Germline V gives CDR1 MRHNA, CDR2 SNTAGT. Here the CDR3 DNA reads TGTGCCAGCAGTGACTCGGACAGGAATGAGCAGTTCTTC. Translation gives CASSDSDRNEQFF.

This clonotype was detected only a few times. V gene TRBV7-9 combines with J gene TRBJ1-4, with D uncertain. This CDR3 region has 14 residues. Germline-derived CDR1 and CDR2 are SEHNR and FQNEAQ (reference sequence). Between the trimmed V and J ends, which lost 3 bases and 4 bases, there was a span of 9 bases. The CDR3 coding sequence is TGTGCCAGCAGCTTTCCGGCGGGTAATGAAAAACTGTTTTTT. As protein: CASSFPAGNEKLFF.

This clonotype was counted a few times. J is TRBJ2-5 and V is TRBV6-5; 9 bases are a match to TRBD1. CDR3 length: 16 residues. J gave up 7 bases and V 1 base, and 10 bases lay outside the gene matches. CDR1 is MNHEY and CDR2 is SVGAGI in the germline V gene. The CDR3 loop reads CASSYFTGGHGGTQYF. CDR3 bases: TGTGCCAGCAGTTACTTTACAGGGGGCCATGGTGGGACCCAGTACTTC.